This T cell receptor beta chain was obtained from a study of blood T cell repertoires in COVID-19. Study summary: The United States, Italy and Spain supplied acute and convalescent COVID-19 samples. T cells, B-cell-depleted T cells, or PBMCs supplied cDNA or gDNA.

The CDR3 spans 16 residues. The J segment lost 6 bases and the V segment lost 7 bases, leaving 16 bases of the junction unmatched. The germline V gene has CDR1 LNHDA and CDR2 SQIVND (reference sequence). Cohorts were based on clinical histories the participants reported. Profiled with immunoSEQ multiplex PCR; TCRdb holds only in-frame clones, not every one. This table has some 180,000 clones, 65% to 90% appearing once. Source material: PBMCs or T cells enriched from blood (not recorded which). The receptor comes from a woman between 55 and 75 years old with acute COVID-19. The rearrangement joins TRBV19 to TRBJ2-3; 7 bases line up with TRBD1. The CDR3 spells CASTHSRGYSSDTQYF. CDR3 DNA: TGTGCCAGTACCCATTCCAGGGGGTACTCCTCGGATACGCAGTATTTT. Together with reference TRBV19 and TRBJ2-3, the CDR3 gives the full variable domain: DGGITQSPKYLFRKEGQNVTLSCEQNLNHDAMYWYRQDPGQGLRLIYYSQIVNDFQKGDIAEGYSVSREKKESFPLTVTSAQKNPTAFYLCASTHSRGYSSDTQYFGPGTRLTVL.